A single sample gave rise to the 2 T cell receptor beta chains below, sequenced in a study of cytomegalovirus exposure and HLA in healthy donors (dated by TCRdb to 2016 to 2017). Receptors were amplified or captured by the immunoSEQ multiplex PCR assay. For the multiplex PCR, a mixture combining 60 forward primers for TCR Vbeta segments and 13 reverse primers for TCR Jbeta segments was used. Here the immuneACCESS table is served through TCRdb, limited to in-frame sequences with V and J called. Missing clones are a known gap in these copies; in checked studies unresolved V genes cover under half, and the rest lacks a known reason. The sample table lists 200,000 to 250,000 clones, 70% to 80% of them with a count of one. The top ten clonotypes cover less than 3.5% of the sample. The sample comprised PBMCs. All receptors come from an older woman in good health and CMV-seropositive.

This chain uses TRBV5-5 with TRBJ1-5, with D uncertain. Trimming shortened V by 0 bases and J by 1 base, and 5 bases separated the two germline ends. Germline lookup yields CDR1 SGHKS and CDR2 YYEKEE (reference sequence). The CDR3 has 14 residues. The CDR3 protein is CASSLGLSNQPQHF. Here the CDR3 DNA reads TGTGCCAGCAGCTTGGGACTGAGCAATCAGCCCCAGCATTTT.

This clone was found once. The CDR3 loop reads CASSNGQGTDTQYF. CDR3 nucleotide sequence: TGTGCCAGCAGCAACGGACAGGGCACAGATACGCAGTATTTT. The chain links TRBV5-4 to TRBJ2-3; TRBD1 aligns across 7 bases. Germline lookup yields CDR1 SGHNT and CDR2 YYREEE (reference sequence). With 4 bases clipped from V and 1 base from J, the junction kept 3 bases outside the gene matches. This CDR3 comprises 14 residues.